By sample share, the clone carrying this TCR delta chain is medium-sized (0.01 to 0.1%). Its matching antigen is unknown. In the same sample, other DNA sequences code for this CDR3. This specimen comes from a study of γδ T cells in repeated Plasmodium falciparum infection. General study results and limits: Over time and infection, Vgamma9/Vdelta2+ repertoires remained highly stable and polyclonal.

Flow sorting of PBMC yielded separate Vgamma9/Vdelta2+ and Vdelta2-negative gammadelta T cell populations for bulk repertoire analysis. The junction had 9 bases not matched to a gene; V was cut back by 3 bases and J by 1 base. CDR1 and CDR2 from the germline V gene are TSWWSYY and QGS. The CDR3 spans 17 residues. Each sorted gammadelta sample had TRG and TRD chains sequenced. TCRdb redid the clone calls on the multiplex PCR reads with CATT. The repertoire holds roughly 48,000 delta-chain clones, with roughly 1.5% as singletons. The sequenced material came from gamma-delta T cells from blood. This clonotype originated in a pool of human donors (malaria-infected and uninfected, not separated). This chain links TRDV1 with TRDJ1; 9 positions agree with TRDD3. The CDR3 nucleotides read TGTGCTCTTGGGGACATCTCTGGGGGATTCCTCACCGATAAACTCATCTTT. Translation: CALGDISGGFLTDKLIF.